This entry lists 5 T cell receptor beta chains sequenced from one sample in a study of blood T cell repertoires in COVID-19. Measured with immunoSEQ multiplex PCR; TCRdb has only the in-frame clones, and not every one. The data contain about 200,000 clones, about 84% of them singletons. The sample taken for sequencing was peripheral blood. All receptors derive from a woman of 80 years or more with acute or convalescent COVID-19.

The V call is TRBV27, the J call TRBJ2-2; D perhaps matches TRBD2 (5 bases). CDR3 length: 14 amino acids. Germline V gives CDR1 MNHEY, CDR2 SMNVEV (reference sequence). V was shortened by 7 bases and J by 3 bases, with 12 bases between the two germline ends. CDR3 in amino acids: CASKRAGDTGELFF. For the CDR3, the DNA is TGTGCCAGCAAAAGGGCCGGGGACACCGGGGAGCTGTTTTTT.

There are a few counts of this clone. V gene TRBV29-1 combines with J gene TRBJ1-2, with 8 bases matching TRBD1. The CDR3 has 13 amino acids. CDR1 and CDR2 from the germline V gene are SQVTM and ANQGSEA. With V trimmed by 4 bases and J by 3 bases, 4 bases remained unmatched. The CDR3 sequence is CSVASTGDYGYTF. The CDR3 bases are TGCAGCGTTGCCTCGACAGGGGACTATGGCTACACCTTC.

This chain links TRBV15 with TRBJ2-7, with 9 nucleotides matching TRBD2. The CDR3 loop spans 20 amino acids. Trimming at V came to 0 bases and at J to 2 bases, leaving 17 bases not matched to a gene. Germline CDR1 LNHNV, CDR2 YYDKDF (reference sequence). CDR3 loop: CATSRDPRSNHGGRAYEQYF. The CDR3 nucleotides are TGTGCCACCAGCAGAGATCCGCGGTCAAATCACGGCGGGAGGGCCTACGAGCAGTACTTC.

The chain is built from TRBV11-3 and TRBJ2-3; 11 positions agree with TRBD1. V gave up 5 bases and J gave up 0 bases; unmatched junction bases: 7. Germline assignment: CDR1 SGHNT and CDR2 YENEEA. This CDR3 is 17 amino acids long. In DNA, the CDR3 is TGTGCCAGCAGCCCCGGTGGGACAGGGGGTAGCACAGATACGCAGTATTTT. This gives the protein CASSPGGTGGSTDTQYF.

The gene calls are TRBV11-3 and TRBJ1-2; D gene uncertain. V was cut by 3 bases and J by 6 bases, with 11 bases left in between. The CDR3 has 13 amino acids. Germline-derived CDR1 and CDR2 are SGHNT and YENEEA. CDR3: CASSFGGTNGYTF. The CDR3 bases are TGTGCCAGCAGCTTCGGAGGAACGAATGGCTACACCTTC.